The clone carrying this T cell receptor beta chain was seen more than once but under ten times. Its specificity is not known. The data stem from a study of T cell responses to AZD1222 COVID-19 vaccine. Study-wide points: The repertoires were collected only after the peak T cell response. Recipients of AZD1222 seropositive at baseline numbered only five or six.

Profiling relied on immunoSEQ multiplex PCR, and the TCRdb table lists in-frame clones only, not all of them. The data contain around 130,000 clones, roughly 87% of them singletons. Germline CDR1 reads SQVTM; CDR2 reads ANQGSEA. This CDR3 is built from 13 residues. With 2 bases clipped from V and 13 bases from J, the junction kept 11 bases outside the gene matches. The receptor was isolated from an adult who received the AZD1222 COVID-19 vaccine. The rearrangement joins TRBV29-1 to TRBJ1-1; 9 bases are shared with TRBD1. The sample consisted of peripheral blood, taken 28 days after the second AZD1222 dose. The DNA of the CDR3 is TGCAGCGTTGAACAGGGGGGACAGGGACGTAATTTCTTT. Encoded protein: CSVEQGGQGRNFF. Together with reference TRBV29-1 and TRBJ1-1, the CDR3 gives the full variable domain: SAVISQKPSRDICQRGTSLTIQCQVDSQVTMMFWYRQQPGQSLTLIATANQGSEATYESGFVIDKFPISRPNLTFSTLTVSNMSPEDSSIYLCSVEQGGQGRNFFGQGTRLTVV.